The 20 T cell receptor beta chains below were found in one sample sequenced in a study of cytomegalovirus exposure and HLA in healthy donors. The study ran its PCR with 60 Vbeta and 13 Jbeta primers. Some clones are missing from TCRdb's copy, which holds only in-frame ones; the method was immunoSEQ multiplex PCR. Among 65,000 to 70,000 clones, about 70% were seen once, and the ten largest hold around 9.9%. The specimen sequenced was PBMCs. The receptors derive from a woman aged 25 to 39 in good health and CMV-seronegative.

The CDR3 coding sequence is TGTGCCAGCAGCTTCTCAACAGGGATCGGGGATAATTCACCCCTCCACTTT. As protein: CASSFSTGIGDNSPLHF. The chain is built from TRBV27 and TRBJ1-6; maybe TRBD1 (6 bases). Germline-derived CDR1 and CDR2 are MNHEY and SMNVEV (reference sequence). V was clipped by 6 bases and J by 5 bases, with 20 bases between them. The CDR3 covers 17 residues.

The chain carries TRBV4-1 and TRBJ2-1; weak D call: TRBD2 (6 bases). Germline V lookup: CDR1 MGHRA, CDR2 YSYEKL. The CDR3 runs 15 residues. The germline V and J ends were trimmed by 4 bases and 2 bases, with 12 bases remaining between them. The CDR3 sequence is CASSLVTSTYNEQFF. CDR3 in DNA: TGCGCCAGCAGCCTCGTGACTAGTACCTACAATGAGCAGTTCTTC.

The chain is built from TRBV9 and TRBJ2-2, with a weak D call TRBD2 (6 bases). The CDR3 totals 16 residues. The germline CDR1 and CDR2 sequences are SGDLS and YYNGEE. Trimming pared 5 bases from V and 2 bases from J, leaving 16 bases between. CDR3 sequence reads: CASSYLARQNTGELFF. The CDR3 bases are TGTGCCAGCAGTTATCTAGCGAGACAAAACACCGGGGAGCTGTTTTTT.

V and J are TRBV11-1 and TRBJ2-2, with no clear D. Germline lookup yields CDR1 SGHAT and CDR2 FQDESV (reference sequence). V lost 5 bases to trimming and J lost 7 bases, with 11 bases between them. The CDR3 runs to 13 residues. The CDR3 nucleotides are TGTGCCAGCAGCCTGGGCCCCTACGGGGAGCTGTTTTTT. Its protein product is CASSLGPYGELFF.

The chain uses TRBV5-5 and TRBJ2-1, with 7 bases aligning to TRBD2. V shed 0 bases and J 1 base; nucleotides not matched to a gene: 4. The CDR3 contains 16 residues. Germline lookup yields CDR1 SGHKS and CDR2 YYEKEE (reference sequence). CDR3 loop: CASSLARGGSYNEQFF. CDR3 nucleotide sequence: TGTGCCAGCAGCTTGGCCCGCGGGGGTTCCTACAATGAGCAGTTCTTC.

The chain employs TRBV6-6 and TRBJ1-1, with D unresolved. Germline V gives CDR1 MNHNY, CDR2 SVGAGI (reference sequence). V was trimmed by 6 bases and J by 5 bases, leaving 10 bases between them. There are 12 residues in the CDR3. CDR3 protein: CASREQVTEAFF. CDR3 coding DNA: TGTGCCAGCAGAGAGCAGGTGACTGAAGCTTTCTTT.

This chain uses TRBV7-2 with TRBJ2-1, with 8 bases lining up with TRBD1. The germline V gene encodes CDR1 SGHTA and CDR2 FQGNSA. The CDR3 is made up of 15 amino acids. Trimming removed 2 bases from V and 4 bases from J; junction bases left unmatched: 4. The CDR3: CASSLQGAQYNEQFF. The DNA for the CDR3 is TGTGCCAGCAGCTTACAGGGGGCGCAGTACAATGAGCAGTTCTTC.

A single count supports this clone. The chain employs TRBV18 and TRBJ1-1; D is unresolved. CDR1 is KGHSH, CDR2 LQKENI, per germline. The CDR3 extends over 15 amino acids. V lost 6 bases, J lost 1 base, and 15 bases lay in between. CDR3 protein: CASSPGGTQNTEAFF. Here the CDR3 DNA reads TGTGCCAGCTCCCCAGGAGGAACACAGAACACTGAAGCTTTCTTT.

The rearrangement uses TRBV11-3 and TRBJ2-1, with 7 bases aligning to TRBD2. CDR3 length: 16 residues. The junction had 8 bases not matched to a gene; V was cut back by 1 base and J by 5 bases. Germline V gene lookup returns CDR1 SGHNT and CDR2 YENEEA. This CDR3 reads CASSLGPGGINNEQFF. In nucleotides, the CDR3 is TGTGCCAGCAGCTTAGGTCCGGGGGGTATCAACAATGAGCAGTTCTTC.

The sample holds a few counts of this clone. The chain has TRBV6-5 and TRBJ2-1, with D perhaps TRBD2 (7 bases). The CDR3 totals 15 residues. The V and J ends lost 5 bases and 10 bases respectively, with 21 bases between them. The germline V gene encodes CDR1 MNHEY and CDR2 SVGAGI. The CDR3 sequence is CASSVGQRKGGEQFF. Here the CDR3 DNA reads TGTGCCAGCAGTGTGGGACAACGCAAGGGGGGGGAGCAGTTCTTC.

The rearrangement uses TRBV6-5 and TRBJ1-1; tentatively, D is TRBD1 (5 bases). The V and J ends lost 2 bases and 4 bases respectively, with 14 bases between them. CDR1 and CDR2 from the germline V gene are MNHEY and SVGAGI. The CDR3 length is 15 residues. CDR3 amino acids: CASSYRRQMSTEAFF. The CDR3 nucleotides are TGTGCCAGCAGTTACCGGCGACAGATGAGCACTGAAGCTTTCTTT.

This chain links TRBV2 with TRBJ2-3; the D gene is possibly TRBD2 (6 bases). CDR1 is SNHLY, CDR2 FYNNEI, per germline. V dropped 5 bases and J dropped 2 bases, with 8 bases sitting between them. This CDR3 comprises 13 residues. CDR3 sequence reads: CASSRDFTDTQYF. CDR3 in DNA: TGTGCCAGCAGTAGGGACTTCACAGATACGCAGTATTTT.

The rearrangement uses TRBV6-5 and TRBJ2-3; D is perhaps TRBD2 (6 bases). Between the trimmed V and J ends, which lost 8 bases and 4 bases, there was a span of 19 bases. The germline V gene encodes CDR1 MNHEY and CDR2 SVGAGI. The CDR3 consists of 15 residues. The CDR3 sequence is CASGTTSRIADTQYF. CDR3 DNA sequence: TGTGCCAGCGGCACGACTAGTCGCATCGCAGATACGCAGTATTTT.

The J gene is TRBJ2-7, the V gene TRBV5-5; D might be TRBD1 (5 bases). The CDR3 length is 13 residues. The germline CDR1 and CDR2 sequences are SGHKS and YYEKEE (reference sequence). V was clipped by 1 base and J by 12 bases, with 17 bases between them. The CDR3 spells CASSLLGSQDWYF. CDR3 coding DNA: TGTGCCAGCAGCTTGTTGGGGTCACAGGATTGGTACTTC.

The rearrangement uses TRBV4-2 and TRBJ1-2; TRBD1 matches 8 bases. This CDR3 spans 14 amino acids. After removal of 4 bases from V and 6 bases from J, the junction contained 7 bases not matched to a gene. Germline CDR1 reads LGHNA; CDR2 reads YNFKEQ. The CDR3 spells CASSLDRGADGYTF. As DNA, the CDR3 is TGTGCCAGCAGCCTTGACAGGGGCGCCGATGGCTACACCTTC.

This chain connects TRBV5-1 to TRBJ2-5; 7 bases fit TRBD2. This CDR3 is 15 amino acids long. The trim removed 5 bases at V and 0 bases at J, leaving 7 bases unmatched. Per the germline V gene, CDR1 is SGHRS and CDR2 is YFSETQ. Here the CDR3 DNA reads TGCGCCAGCAGTCACGCGGGGGTTTACCAAGAGACCCAGTACTTC. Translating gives CASSHAGVYQETQYF.

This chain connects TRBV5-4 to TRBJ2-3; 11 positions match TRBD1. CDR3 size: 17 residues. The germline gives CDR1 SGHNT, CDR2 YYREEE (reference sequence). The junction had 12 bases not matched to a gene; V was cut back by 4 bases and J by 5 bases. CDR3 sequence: CASSLDGTGGIGDTQYF. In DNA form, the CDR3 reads TGTGCCAGCAGCCTAGACGGGACAGGGGGAATAGGAGATACGCAGTATTTT.

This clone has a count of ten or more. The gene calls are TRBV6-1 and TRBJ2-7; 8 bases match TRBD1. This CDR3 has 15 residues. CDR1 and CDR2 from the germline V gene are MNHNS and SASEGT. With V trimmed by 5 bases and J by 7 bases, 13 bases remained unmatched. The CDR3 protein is CASSPRGQGAGEQYF. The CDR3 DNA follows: TGTGCCAGCAGTCCCCGGGGGCAGGGGGCGGGGGAGCAGTACTTC.

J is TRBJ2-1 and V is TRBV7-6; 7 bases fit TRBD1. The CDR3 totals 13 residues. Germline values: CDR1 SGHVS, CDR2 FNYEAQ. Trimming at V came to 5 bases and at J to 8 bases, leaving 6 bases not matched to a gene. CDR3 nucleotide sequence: TGTGCCAGCAGCACGGACAGGCGGGATGAGCAGTTCTTC. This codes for CASSTDRRDEQFF.

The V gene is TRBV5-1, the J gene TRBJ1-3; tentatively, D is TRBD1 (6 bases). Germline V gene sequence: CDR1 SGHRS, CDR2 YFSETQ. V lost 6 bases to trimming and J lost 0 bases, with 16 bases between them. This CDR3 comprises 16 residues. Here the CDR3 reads CASTLGQTFSGNTIYF. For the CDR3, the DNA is TGCGCCAGCACCCTGGGACAAACCTTCTCTGGAAACACCATATATTTT.